Shown below are 28 T cell receptor beta chains from a single sample sequenced in a study of cytomegalovirus exposure and HLA in healthy donors. The PCR had 60 Vbeta and 13 Jbeta primers. TCRdb's copy holds only in-frame clones and misses some; the assay was immunoSEQ multiplex PCR. In the table there are 130,000 to 150,000 clones, under 80% of which are singletons. Sequenced sample: PBMCs. These receptors originate from a woman aged 50 to 60 in good health and CMV-seropositive.

Written as DNA, the CDR3 is TGTGCCAGCAGCTTAGTTACTAGCGGGGGGGAAGAGACCCAGTACTTC. Encoded protein: CASSLVTSGGEETQYF. This chain links TRBV7-2 with TRBJ2-5; 13 nucleotides agree with TRBD2. With 1 base clipped from V and 3 bases from J, the junction kept 2 bases outside the gene matches. Germline V gives CDR1 SGHTA, CDR2 FQGNSA. The CDR3 has 16 residues.

The J gene is TRBJ2-2, the V gene TRBV15; tentative D call: TRBD1 (6 bases). The CDR3 is 15 amino acids. Germline V gives CDR1 LNHNV, CDR2 YYDKDF (reference sequence). Trimming removed 5 bases at V and 2 bases at J, with 12 bases between. CDR3 bases: TGTGCCACCAGCCCCGGACAGAAAAACACCGGGGAGCTGTTTTTT. It specifies CATSPGQKNTGELFF.

This clone was counted between two and nine times. V gene TRBV14 combines with J gene TRBJ1-2, with D uncertain. This CDR3 spans 15 amino acids. With 2 bases removed from V and 4 bases from J, the gap between germline ends came to 14 bases. Per the germline V gene, CDR1 is SGHDN and CDR2 is FVKESK. The CDR3 region is CASSQRGRIGYGYTF. The CDR3 DNA reads TGTGCCAGCAGCCAACGAGGGAGGATCGGCTATGGCTACACCTTC.

In nucleotides, the CDR3 is TGTGCCAGCAGCCAATTCCACCGGGATCCCAACTATGGCTACACCTTC. This codes for CASSQFHRDPNYGYTF. This sequence joins TRBV14 and TRBJ1-2, with D uncertain. Germline CDR1 reads SGHDN; CDR2 reads FVKESK. The CDR3 contains 16 residues. V lost 2 bases and J lost 2, with 15 bases in between.

The J gene is TRBJ2-5, the V gene TRBV7-2; no reliable D call. Germline loops: CDR1 SGHTA, CDR2 FQGNSA. The CDR3 has 14 amino acids. Trimming took 6 bases from V and 0 from J, leaving 11 bases between them. CDR3 loop: CASSSRSYQETQYF. CDR3 in DNA: TGTGCCAGCAGTTCCAGGTCGTACCAAGAGACCCAGTACTTC.

The J gene is TRBJ2-1, the V gene TRBV9; 9 bases line up with TRBD2. CDR1 and CDR2 from the germline V gene are SGDLS and YYNGEE. This CDR3 has 15 residues. J lost 9 bases, V lost 0 bases, and 7 bases had no gene match. CDR3 sequence (DNA): TGTGCCAGCAGCGTAGGGGCGGGGGGGTATGGTGAGCAGTTCTTC. It is translated as CASSVGAGGYGEQFF.

The chain couples TRBV28 to TRBJ2-7, with TRBD2 matching 12 bases. CDR3 length: 17 residues. With 4 bases clipped from V and 1 base from J, the junction kept 8 bases outside the gene matches. The germline V gene encodes CDR1 MDHEN and CDR2 SYDVKM. Here the CDR3 reads CASSSGLAGGRSYEQYF. Written as DNA, the CDR3 is TGTGCCAGCAGTTCCGGGCTAGCGGGGGGGCGGTCCTACGAGCAGTACTTC.

The chain links TRBV19 to TRBJ2-3; possibly TRBD1 for D (6 bases). V was trimmed by 9 bases and J by 0 bases, leaving 13 bases between them. This CDR3 has 14 amino acids. The V gene's germline CDR1 is LNHDA and CDR2 SQIVND (reference sequence). Here the CDR3 DNA reads TGTGCCAGCAAACAGGGATGGAGCACAGATACGCAGTATTTT. This sequence encodes CASKQGWSTDTQYF.

V is TRBV6-6 and J is TRBJ2-1; D not resolved. V lost 2 bases and J lost 12, with 11 bases in between. Germline CDR1 and CDR2: MNHNY and SVGAGI (reference sequence). The CDR3 has 12 residues. This CDR3 reads CASSYRPGGQFF. In DNA form, the CDR3 reads TGTGCCAGCAGTTACCGTCCCGGCGGGCAGTTCTTC.

The gene calls are TRBV9 and TRBJ2-5; 11 bases match TRBD1. V gave up 3 bases and J gave up 10 bases; unmatched junction bases: 2. The CDR3 contains 12 residues. The germline gives CDR1 SGDLS, CDR2 YYNGEE. The CDR3 DNA sequence: TGTGCCAGCAGCGCGGGACAGGGGGTCCAGTACTTC. Protein: CASSAGQGVQYF.

This chain uses TRBV11-2 with TRBJ1-1; TRBD1 might be the D (5 bases). Trimming pared 3 bases from V and 3 bases from J, leaving 11 bases between. Germline CDR1 reads SGHAT; CDR2 reads FQNNGV. The CDR3 runs 14 residues. CDR3 sequence (DNA): TGTGCCAGCAGCTTTGACAGATGGGACACTGAAGCTTTCTTT. Translation: CASSFDRWDTEAFF.

The chain links TRBV27 to TRBJ1-6; 9 nucleotides line up with TRBD1. The CDR3 contains 15 residues. The J segment lost 9 bases and the V segment lost 2 bases, leaving 5 bases of the junction unmatched. CDR1 and CDR2 from the germline V gene are MNHEY and SMNVEV (reference sequence). DNA of the CDR3: TGTGCCAGCAGTTTACGGGACAGGGAGGGTTCACCCCTCCACTTT. It codes for CASSLRDREGSPLHF.

The chain is built from TRBV6-4 and TRBJ1-2; D may be TRBD1 (5 bases). V shed 0 bases and J shed 9 bases, with 8 bases lying between them. CDR1 MRHNA and CDR2 SNTAGT come from the germline V gene. CDR3 length equals 12 residues. This CDR3 is CASSDSGGRYTF. CDR3 DNA: TGTGCCAGCAGTGACTCGGGGGGACGCTACACCTTC.

The sample holds a few counts of this clone. The chain links TRBV29-1 to TRBJ1-4; TRBD1 matches at 12 bases. Germline CDR1 is SQVTM and CDR2 is ANQGSEA. The V and J ends lost 5 bases and 3 bases, in that order; junction bases with no gene match: 4. The CDR3 spans 15 residues. This CDR3 is CSVRDRGRSNEKLFF. The CDR3 DNA follows: TGCAGCGTTCGGGACAGGGGGCGGTCTAATGAAAAACTGTTTTTT.

Only a few counts were recorded for this clone. The rearrangement uses TRBV14 and TRBJ2-7; 7 bases match TRBD2. Trimming at V came to 3 bases and at J to 7 bases, leaving 6 bases not matched to a gene. Per the germline V gene, CDR1 is SGHDN and CDR2 is FVKESK. This CDR3 has 13 residues. In DNA, the CDR3 is TGTGCCAGCAGCCAGGTTAGGGGAGGGGAGCAGTACTTC. Its protein is CASSQVRGGEQYF.

V usage is TRBV5-1 and J usage is TRBJ2-2; 11 nucleotides match TRBD2. The junction had 3 bases not matched to a gene; V was cut back by 0 bases and J by 2 bases. CDR1 is SGHRS and CDR2 is YFSETQ in the germline V gene. This CDR3 has 17 residues. In DNA form, the CDR3 reads TGCGCCAGCAGCTTGGCCGGGACTAGCGGAAACACCGGGGAGCTGTTTTTT. Protein sequence: CASSLAGTSGNTGELFF. Variable domain in full (rest from reference TRBV5-1 and TRBJ2-2): KAGVTQTPRYLIKTRGQQVTLSCSPISGHRSVSWYQQTPGQGLQFLFEYFSETQRNKGNFPGRFSGRQFSNSRSEMNVSTLELGDSALYLCASSLAGTSGNTGELFFGEGSRLTVL.

V usage is TRBV7-2 and J usage is TRBJ2-1; 10 bases line up with TRBD2. V shed 0 bases and J 6 bases; nucleotides not matched to a gene: 5. CDR1 SGHTA and CDR2 FQGNSA come from the germline V gene. The CDR3 contains 16 residues. CDR3 residues: CASSLAGAGGPNEQFF. As DNA, the CDR3 is TGTGCCAGCAGCTTAGCGGGAGCGGGGGGGCCCAATGAGCAGTTCTTC.

This clone was detected only a few times. The chain is built from TRBV19 and TRBJ2-5, with 7 bases that match TRBD1. CDR3 size: 14 residues. Germline V CDR1 and CDR2: LNHDA, SQIVND (reference sequence). With V trimmed by 3 bases and J by 4 bases, 5 bases remained unmatched. This CDR3 is CASSMTGKRETQYF. CDR3 coding DNA: TGTGCCAGTAGTATGACAGGGAAGAGAGAGACCCAGTACTTC.

The rearrangement joins TRBV15 to TRBJ2-7; no firm D call. This CDR3 is built from 14 residues. Germline loops: CDR1 LNHNV, CDR2 YYDKDF (reference sequence). V lost 0 bases, J lost 3 bases, and 9 bases lay in between. CDR3 sequence: CATSRDPVNYEQYF. CDR3 DNA sequence: TGTGCCACCAGCAGAGATCCAGTTAACTACGAGCAGTACTTC.

The chain links TRBV7-9 to TRBJ1-3, with TRBD1 identical over 7 bases. The germline V gene encodes CDR1 SEHNR and CDR2 FQNEAQ (reference sequence). With V trimmed by 5 bases and J by 0 bases, 4 bases remained unmatched. CDR3 size: 15 residues. DNA of the CDR3: TGTGCCAGCAGCCCAGGGGGGAACTCTGGAAACACCATATATTTT. This translates into CASSPGGNSGNTIYF.

This chain connects TRBV5-1 to TRBJ2-7; TRBD2 is a possible D gene (6 bases). Germline CDR1 reads SGHRS; CDR2 reads YFSETQ. CDR3 length equals 14 residues. Trimming took off 4 bases at V and 3 bases at J, with 14 bases between the two ends. In DNA, the CDR3 is TGCGCCAGCAGCGTAGCGGCGGAGAACTACGAGCAGTACTTC. Protein product: CASSVAAENYEQYF.

V usage is TRBV10-3 and J usage is TRBJ2-7; 9 nucleotides line up with TRBD1. With 1 base clipped from V and 3 bases from J, the junction kept 4 bases outside the gene matches. Per the germline V gene, CDR1 is ENHRY and CDR2 is SYGVKD. CDR3 length: 15 residues. CDR3 DNA: TGTGCCATCAGTGAGTTTCCGGGACAGGGCTACGAGCAGTACTTC. This sequence encodes CAISEFPGQGYEQYF.

The genes are TRBV29-1 and TRBJ2-5, with TRBD1 matching over 10 bases. Unmatched junction bases numbered 10, after V lost 6 bases and J lost 3 bases. This CDR3 is built from 15 residues. Per germline, CDR1 SQVTM and CDR2 ANQGSEA. The CDR3 DNA reads as TGCAGCGTGGCCGCCGGGACAGGGGAGGAAGAGACCCAGTACTTC. Protein sequence: CSVAAGTGEEETQYF.

The rearrangement joins TRBV19 to TRBJ2-2; 9 bases are shared with TRBD1. CDR3 length: 14 residues. CDR1 is LNHDA and CDR2 is SQIVND in the germline V gene (reference sequence). After removal of 4 bases from V and 6 bases from J, the junction contained 3 bases not matched to a gene. CDR3 loop: CASSRGQGPGELFF. In nucleotides, the CDR3 is TGTGCCAGTAGTAGGGGACAGGGTCCCGGGGAGCTGTTTTTT.

The chain links TRBV11-2 to TRBJ2-3; tentative D call: TRBD1 (5 bases). The CDR3 is 16 amino acids. From germline, CDR1 is SGHAT and CDR2 FQNNGV. Trimming took off 1 base at V and 4 bases at J, with 15 bases between the two ends. CDR3 coding DNA: TGTGCCAGCAGCTTAGGGTTCAGGGCCCGGGCAGATACGCAGTATTTT. It codes for CASSLGFRARADTQYF.

The chain recombines TRBV4-3 with TRBJ2-3; D is unresolved. The CDR3 has 16 residues. From germline, CDR1 is LGHNA and CDR2 YSLEER. V was cut by 0 bases and J by 0 bases, with 10 bases left in between. The CDR3 DNA sequence: TGCGCCAGCAGCCAAGATGGAGTTACTAGCACAGATACGCAGTATTTT. This translates into CASSQDGVTSTDTQYF.

The V and J genes are TRBV5-1 and TRBJ2-7; a possible D gene is TRBD1 (6 bases). The germline gives CDR1 SGHRS, CDR2 YFSETQ. This CDR3 comprises 15 residues. Trimming cost V 2 bases and J 0 bases, with 12 bases left between them. This CDR3 is CASSLSAGDSYEQYF. The CDR3 DNA reads TGCGCCAGCAGCTTATCGGCAGGGGACTCCTACGAGCAGTACTTC. The complete variable domain, with remaining parts taken from reference TRBV5-1 and TRBJ2-7, reads KAGVTQTPRYLIKTRGQQVTLSCSPISGHRSVSWYQQTPGQGLQFLFEYFSETQRNKGNFPGRFSGRQFSNSRSEMNVSTLELGDSALYLCASSLSAGDSYEQYFGPGTRLTVT.

This sequence joins TRBV6-1 and TRBJ1-4, with D maybe TRBD1 (5 bases). The CDR3 loop spans 14 amino acids. V lost 3 bases and J lost 5, with 10 bases in between. Germline CDR1 reads MNHNS; CDR2 reads SASEGT. The CDR3 coding sequence is TGTGCCAGCAGTGAGACAGCCCTGAATGAAAAACTGTTTTTT. Residues: CASSETALNEKLFF.